This TCR beta chain was captured in a study of T cell changes during pregnancy in multiple sclerosis. Produced via immunoSEQ multiplex PCR; TCRdb's table is partial and in-frame only. The table records approximately 64,000 clones, less than 95% of them present only once. This clone turned up a few times. The V gene lost 5 bases and the J gene lost 2 bases, with 13 bases spanning the gap. Germline values: CDR1 SGHTA, CDR2 FQGNSA. The CDR3 covers 15 residues. The sequences come from peripheral blood, collected in the second trimester of pregnancy. The chain couples TRBV7-2 to TRBJ2-1; weak D call: TRBD2 (6 bases). This receptor was taken from a female donor in good health, enrolled as a control in a pregnancy study. The CDR3 DNA reads TGTGCCAGCAGCCTAAGCGGGTCCGCCTACAATGAGCAGTTCTTC. Translation: CASSLSGSAYNEQFF.